This T cell receptor (beta chain) originates from a study of vaccination effects on CD4 cells after COVID-19. Study details: At 16 days and at one week before vaccination, samples were given by two convalescent patients. Study-level points and caveats: Late in the post-vaccination period, infection-induced and vaccine-induced clones underwent marked clonal contraction.

Before sequencing took place, the ViraFEST assay used viral peptide pools to expand antigen-specific CD4+ T cells. Culture proceeded for nine to eleven days, and CD4+ T cells were then isolated. The person had PCR-confirmed SARS-CoV-2 infection between March and December 2020. Serving as the negative control culture was a pool of HIV-1 Nef peptides. Generated by immunoSEQ multiplex PCR, the TCRdb table keeps only in-frame clones and is missing some. Among 55,000 to 90,000 clones listed, about 69% were seen once. V lost 6 bases to trimming and J lost 8 bases, with 14 bases between them. Germline V gene lookup returns CDR1 SNHLY and CDR2 FYNNEI. The CDR3 runs to 13 residues. Of note for this clone: No antigen is known for it.

The receptor's source is a human donor who had a prior SARS-CoV-2 infection. The material was CD4+ T cells from PBMCs cultured with HIV peptides, obtained before COVID-19 vaccination. Described subset: HIV-1 Nef peptide pool negative control/reference culture. This chain uses TRBV2 with TRBJ2-4; D is unresolved. CDR3 DNA sequence: TGTGCCAGCAGCCCGGGTCTGTGGGACATTCAGTACTTC. Translating gives CASSPGLWDIQYF.